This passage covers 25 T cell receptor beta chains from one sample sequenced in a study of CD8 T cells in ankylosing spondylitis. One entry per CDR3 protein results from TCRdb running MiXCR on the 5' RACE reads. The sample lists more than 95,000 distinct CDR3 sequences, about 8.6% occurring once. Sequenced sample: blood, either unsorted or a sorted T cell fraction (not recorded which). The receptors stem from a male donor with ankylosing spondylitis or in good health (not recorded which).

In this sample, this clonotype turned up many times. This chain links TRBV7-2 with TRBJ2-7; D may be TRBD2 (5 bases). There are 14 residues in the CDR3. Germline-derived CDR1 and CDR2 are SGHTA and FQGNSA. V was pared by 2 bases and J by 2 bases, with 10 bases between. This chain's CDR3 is CASSLKGVAYEQYF. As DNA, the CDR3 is TGTGCCAGCAGCTTAAAGGGAGTCGCCTACGAGCAGTACTTC. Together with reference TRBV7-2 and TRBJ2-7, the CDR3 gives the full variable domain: GAGVSQSPSNKVTEKGKDVELRCDPISGHTALYWYRQSLGQGLEFLIYFQGNSAPDKSGLPSDRFSAERTGGSVSTLTIQRTQQEDSAVYLCASSLKGVAYEQYFGPGTRLTVT.

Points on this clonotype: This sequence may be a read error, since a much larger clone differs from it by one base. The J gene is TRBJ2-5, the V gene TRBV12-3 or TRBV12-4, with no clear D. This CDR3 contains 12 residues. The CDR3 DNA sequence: TGTGCCTGCAGTCGGAAGTGGGGGACCCAGTACTTC. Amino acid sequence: CACSRKWGTQYF.

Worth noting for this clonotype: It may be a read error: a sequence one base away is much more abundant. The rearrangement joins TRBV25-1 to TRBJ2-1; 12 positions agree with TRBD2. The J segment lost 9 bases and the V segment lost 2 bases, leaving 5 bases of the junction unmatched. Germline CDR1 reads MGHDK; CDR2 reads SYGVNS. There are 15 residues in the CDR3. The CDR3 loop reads CASSEGLAGGGEQFF. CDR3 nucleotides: TGTGCCAGCAGTGAAGGGCTAGCGGGAGGGGGTGAGCAGTTCTTC.

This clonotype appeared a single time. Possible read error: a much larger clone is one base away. This CDR3 reads CASSLATLHASNF. CDR3 nucleotide sequence: TGTGCCAGCAGTTTAGCCACGCTGCATGCCAGCAACTTC. V and J are TRBV28 and TRBJ2-5; D is uncertain. Germline CDR1 reads MDHEN; CDR2 reads SYDVKM. This CDR3 has 13 amino acids.

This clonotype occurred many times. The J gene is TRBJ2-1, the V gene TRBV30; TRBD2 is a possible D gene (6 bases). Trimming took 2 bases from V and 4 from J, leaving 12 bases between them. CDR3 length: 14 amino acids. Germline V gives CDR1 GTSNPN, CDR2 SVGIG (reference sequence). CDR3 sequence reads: CAWSRRGTYNEQFF. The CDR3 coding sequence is TGTGCCTGGAGTCGACGCGGGACTTACAATGAGCAGTTCTTC.

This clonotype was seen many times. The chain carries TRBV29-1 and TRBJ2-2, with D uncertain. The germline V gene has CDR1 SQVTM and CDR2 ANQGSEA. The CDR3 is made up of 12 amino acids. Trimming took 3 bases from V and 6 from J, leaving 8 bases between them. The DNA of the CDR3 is TGCAGCGTTGAGGTTTTCCCCGGGGAGCTGTTTTTT. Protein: CSVEVFPGELFF.

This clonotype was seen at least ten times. The CDR3 region is CASSYGIANQPQHF. The CDR3, as DNA: TGTGCCAGCAGTTACGGGATTGCCAATCAGCCCCAGCATTTT. The V and J genes are TRBV6-2 or TRBV6-3 and TRBJ1-5; D call uncertain. The CDR3 covers 14 residues. CDR1 and CDR2 (germline): MNHEY, SVGEGT. Trimming took off 2 bases at V and 3 bases at J, with 8 bases between the two ends.

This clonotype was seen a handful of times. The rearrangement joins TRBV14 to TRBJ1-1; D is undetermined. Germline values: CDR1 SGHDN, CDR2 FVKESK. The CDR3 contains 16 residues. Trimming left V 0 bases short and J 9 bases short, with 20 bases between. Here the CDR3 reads CASSQETKAGSRKAFF. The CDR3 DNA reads TGTGCCAGCAGCCAAGAAACGAAAGCCGGTTCGCGGAAAGCTTTCTTT.

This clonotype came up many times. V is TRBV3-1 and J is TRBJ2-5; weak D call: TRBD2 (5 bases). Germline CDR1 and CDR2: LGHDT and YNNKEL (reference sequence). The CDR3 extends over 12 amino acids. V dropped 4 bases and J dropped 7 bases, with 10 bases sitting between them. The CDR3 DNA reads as TGTGCCAGCAGCCCACTAGAGTCGACCCAGTACTTC. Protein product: CASSPLESTQYF.

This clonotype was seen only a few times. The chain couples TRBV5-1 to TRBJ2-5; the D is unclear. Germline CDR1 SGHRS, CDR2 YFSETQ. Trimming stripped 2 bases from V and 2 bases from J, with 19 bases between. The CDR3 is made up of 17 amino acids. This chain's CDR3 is CASSLSWIRAVQETQYF. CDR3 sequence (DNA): TGCGCCAGCAGCTTATCGTGGATCCGGGCAGTGCAAGAGACCCAGTACTTC. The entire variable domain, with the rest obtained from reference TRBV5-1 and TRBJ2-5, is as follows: KAGVTQTPRYLIKTRGQQVTLSCSPISGHRSVSWYQQTPGQGLQFLFEYFSETQRNKGNFPGRFSGRQFSNSRSEMNVSTLELGDSALYLCASSLSWIRAVQETQYFGPGTRLLVL.

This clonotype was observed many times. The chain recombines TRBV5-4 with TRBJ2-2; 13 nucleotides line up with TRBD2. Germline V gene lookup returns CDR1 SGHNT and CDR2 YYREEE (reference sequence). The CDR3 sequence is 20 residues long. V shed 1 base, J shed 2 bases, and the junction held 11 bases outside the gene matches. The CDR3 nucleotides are TGTGCCAGCAGCTTGAGACCCGGGACTAGCGGGATTGGTAACACCGGGGAGCTGTTTTTT. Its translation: CASSLRPGTSGIGNTGELFF.

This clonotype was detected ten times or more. The CDR3 DNA follows: TGTGCCAGCTCCGGGACAGCTGGGGGTTTCTTC. This gives the protein CASSGTAGGFF. The J gene is TRBJ2-1, the V gene TRBV18; TRBD1 aligns across 7 bases. The CDR3 length is 11 residues. With V trimmed by 6 bases and J by 16 bases, 9 bases remained unmatched. The germline gives CDR1 KGHSH, CDR2 LQKENI.

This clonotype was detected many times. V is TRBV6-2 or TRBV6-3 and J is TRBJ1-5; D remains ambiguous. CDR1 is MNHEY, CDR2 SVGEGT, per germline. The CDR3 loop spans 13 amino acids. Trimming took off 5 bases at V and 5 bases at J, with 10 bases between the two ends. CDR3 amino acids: CASSPWEYQPQHF. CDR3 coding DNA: TGTGCCAGCAGTCCCTGGGAGTATCAGCCCCAGCATTTT.

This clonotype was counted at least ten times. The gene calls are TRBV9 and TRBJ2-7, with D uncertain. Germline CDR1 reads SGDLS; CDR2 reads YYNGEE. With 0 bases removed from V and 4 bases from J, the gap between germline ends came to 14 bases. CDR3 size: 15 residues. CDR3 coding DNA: TGTGCCAGCAGCGTAGCGAGCAACAGTCCTTACGAGCAGTACTTC. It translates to CASSVASNSPYEQYF.

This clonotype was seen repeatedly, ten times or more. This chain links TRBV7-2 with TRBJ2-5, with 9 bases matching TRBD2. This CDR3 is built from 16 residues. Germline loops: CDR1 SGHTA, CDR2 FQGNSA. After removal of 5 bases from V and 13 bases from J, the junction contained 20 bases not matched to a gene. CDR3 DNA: TGTGCCAGCAGCCCCCTTACTAGCGGGCCCTTCTCGGTTCGGTACTTC. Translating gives CASSPLTSGPFSVRYF.

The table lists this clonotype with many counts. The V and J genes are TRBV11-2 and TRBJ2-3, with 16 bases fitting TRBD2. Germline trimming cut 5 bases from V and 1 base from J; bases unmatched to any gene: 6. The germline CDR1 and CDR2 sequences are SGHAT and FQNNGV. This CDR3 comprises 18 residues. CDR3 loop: CASSLGLAGGPGTDTQYF. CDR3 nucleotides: TGTGCCAGCAGCCTGGGACTAGCGGGAGGGCCCGGCACAGATACGCAGTATTTT. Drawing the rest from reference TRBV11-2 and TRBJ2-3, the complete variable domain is EAGVAQSPRYKIIEKRQSVAFWCNPISGHATLYWYQQILGQGPKLLIQFQNNGVVDDSQLPKDRFSAERLKGVDSTLKIQPAKLEDSAVYLCASSLGLAGGPGTDTQYFGPGTRLTVL.

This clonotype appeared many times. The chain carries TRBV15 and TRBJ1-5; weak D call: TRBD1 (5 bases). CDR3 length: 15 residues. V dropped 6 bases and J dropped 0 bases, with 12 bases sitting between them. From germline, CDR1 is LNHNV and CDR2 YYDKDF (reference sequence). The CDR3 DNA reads TGTGCCACCAGATCGGACAACTTTAGCAATCAGCCCCAGCATTTT. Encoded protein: CATRSDNFSNQPQHF.

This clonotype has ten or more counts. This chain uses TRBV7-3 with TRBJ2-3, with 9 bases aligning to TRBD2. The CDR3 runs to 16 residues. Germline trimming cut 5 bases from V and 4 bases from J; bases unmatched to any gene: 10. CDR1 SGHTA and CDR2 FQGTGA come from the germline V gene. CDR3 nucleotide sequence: TGTGCCAGCAGCCCCCGTGTCGCGGGGGGGGCAGATACGCAGTATTTT. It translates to CASSPRVAGGADTQYF.

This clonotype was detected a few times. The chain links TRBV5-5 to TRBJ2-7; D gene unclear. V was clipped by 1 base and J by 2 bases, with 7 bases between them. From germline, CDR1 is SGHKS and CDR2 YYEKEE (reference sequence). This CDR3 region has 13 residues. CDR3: CASSLLGPYEQYF. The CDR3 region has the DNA TGTGCCAGCAGCTTGTTAGGCCCCTACGAGCAGTACTTC.

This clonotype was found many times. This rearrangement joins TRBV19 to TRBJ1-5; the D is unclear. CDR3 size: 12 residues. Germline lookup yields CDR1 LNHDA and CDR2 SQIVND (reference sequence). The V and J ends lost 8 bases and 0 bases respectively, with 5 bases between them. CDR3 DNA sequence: TGTGCCAGTTCCTATAGCAATCAGCCCCAGCATTTT. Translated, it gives CASSYSNQPQHF.

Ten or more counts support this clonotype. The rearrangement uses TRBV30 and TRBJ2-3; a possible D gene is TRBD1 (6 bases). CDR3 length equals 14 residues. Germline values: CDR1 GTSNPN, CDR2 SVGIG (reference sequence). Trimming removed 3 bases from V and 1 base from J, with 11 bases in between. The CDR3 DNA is TGTGCCTGGAGGGTCAGGGGAGGCACAGATACGCAGTATTTT. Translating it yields CAWRVRGGTDTQYF.

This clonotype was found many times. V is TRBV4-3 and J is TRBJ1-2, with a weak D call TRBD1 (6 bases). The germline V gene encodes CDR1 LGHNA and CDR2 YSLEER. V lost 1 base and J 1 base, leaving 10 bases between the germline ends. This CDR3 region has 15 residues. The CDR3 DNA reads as TGCGCCAGCAGCCAAGTCCCCAGGGGTAACTATGGCTACACCTTC. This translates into CASSQVPRGNYGYTF.

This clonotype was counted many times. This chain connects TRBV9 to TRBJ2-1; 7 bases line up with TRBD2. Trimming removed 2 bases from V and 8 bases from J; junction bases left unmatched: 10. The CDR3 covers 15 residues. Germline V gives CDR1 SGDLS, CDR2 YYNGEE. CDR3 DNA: TGTGCCAGCAGCGTGAGCGGGATCGCCGATTATGAGCAGTTCTTC. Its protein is CASSVSGIADYEQFF.

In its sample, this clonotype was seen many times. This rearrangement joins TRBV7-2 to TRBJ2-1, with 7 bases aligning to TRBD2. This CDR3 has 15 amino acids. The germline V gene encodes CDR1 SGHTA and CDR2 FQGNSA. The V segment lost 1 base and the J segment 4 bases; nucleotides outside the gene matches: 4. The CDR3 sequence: CASSLGAGTYNEQFF. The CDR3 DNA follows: TGTGCCAGCAGCTTAGGAGCGGGAACTTACAATGAGCAGTTCTTC.

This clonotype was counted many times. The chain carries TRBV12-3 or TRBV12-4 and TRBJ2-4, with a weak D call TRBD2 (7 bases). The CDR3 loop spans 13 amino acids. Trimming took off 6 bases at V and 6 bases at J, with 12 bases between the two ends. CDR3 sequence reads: CASREGGGNIQYF. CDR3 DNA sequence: TGTGCCAGCAGGGAGGGAGGGGGAAACATTCAGTACTTC.